The 26 T cell receptor beta chains reported below all come from one sample, sequenced in a study of immune characteristics of hereditary and idiopathic chronic pancreatitis. Here immunoSEQ multiplex PCR was the method, and the copy in TCRdb shows in-frame clones only, minus some. Among about 14,000 clones listed, about 73% were seen once. Chronic pancreatitis tissue was collected during total pancreatectomy with islet autotransplantation. Sequencing used pancreas tissue with hereditary chronic pancreatitis. The receptors were sampled from a human donor with chronic pancreatitis.

The V call is TRBV5-1, the J call TRBJ2-2; TRBD1 or TRBD2 may be the D gene (7 bases each). Germline V CDR1 and CDR2: SGHRS, YFSETQ. V shed 2 bases and J shed 4 bases, with 15 bases lying between them. There are 16 residues in the CDR3. The CDR3 region is CASSFGGTVRTGELFF. CDR3 bases: TGCGCCAGCAGCTTCGGGGGGACAGTTCGCACCGGGGAGCTGTTTTTT.

The chain couples TRBV14 to TRBJ2-2; 10 nucleotides align to TRBD1. J gave up 5 bases and V 2 bases, and 5 bases lay outside the gene matches. The CDR3 covers 16 residues. CDR1 and CDR2 from the germline V gene are SGHDN and FVKESK. CDR3 amino acids: CASSQRTGGRTGELFF. DNA of the CDR3: TGTGCCAGCAGCCAACGGACAGGGGGAAGAACCGGGGAGCTGTTTTTT. Using reference TRBV14 and TRBJ2-2 for the parts outside the CDR3, the full variable domain is EAGVTQFPSHSVIEKGQTVTLRCDPISGHDNLYWYRRVMGKEIKFLLHFVKESKQDESGMPNNRFLAERTGGTYSTLKVQPAELEDSGVYFCASSQRTGGRTGELFFGEGSRLTVL.

V gene TRBV7-9 combines with J gene TRBJ1-4, with TRBD1 matching 10 bases. From germline, CDR1 is SEHNR and CDR2 FQNEAQ (reference sequence). This CDR3 is built from 18 residues. V lost 4 bases, J lost 4 bases, and 12 bases stayed unmatched. The CDR3 region is CASSSIPGQGIFNEKLFF. Here the CDR3 DNA reads TGTGCCAGCAGCTCCATCCCGGGACAGGGGATTTTTAATGAAAAACTGTTTTTT.

This clone is termed medium-sized. The CDR3 nucleotides read TGTGCCAGCAGCTTTCAAGGGGCCGGGGAGCTGTTTTTT. Protein: CASSFQGAGELFF. J is TRBJ2-2 and V is TRBV7-9; D might be TRBD1 (5 bases). The germline gives CDR1 SEHNR, CDR2 FQNEAQ (reference sequence). V was pared by 3 bases and J by 6 bases, with 8 bases between. The CDR3 totals 13 residues.

The CDR3 DNA reads TGTGCCACCAGCAGAGTGGTCTCTGGAAACACCATATATTTT. Translating gives CATSRVVSGNTIYF. This chain uses TRBV15 with TRBJ1-3, with D uncertain. The CDR3 has 14 residues. Trimming removed 1 base at V and 0 bases at J, with 4 bases between. Looked up from germline, CDR1 is LNHNV and CDR2 is YYDKDF (reference sequence).

The V gene is TRBV27, the J gene TRBJ2-1; 7 bases map to TRBD2. V shed 6 bases, J shed 4 bases, and the junction held 9 bases outside the gene matches. Germline V gene data show CDR1 as MNHEY and CDR2 as SMNVEV (reference sequence). This CDR3 spans 15 amino acids. For the CDR3, the DNA is TGTGCCAGCAGGCCGCGGGGCGGGGGATACAATGAGCAGTTCTTC. It codes for CASRPRGGGYNEQFF.

CDR3 DNA: TGTGCCTGTCACGAACAGGGGAAAGGAGAGACCCAGTACTTC. Its translation: CACHEQGKGETQYF. The J gene is TRBJ2-5, the V gene TRBV30; TRBD1 matches 7 bases. CDR3 length equals 14 residues. Germline trimming cut 6 bases from V and 4 bases from J; bases unmatched to any gene: 11. Germline CDR1 is GTSNPN and CDR2 is SVGIG (reference sequence).

This clone was picked up one time. The V gene is TRBV30, the J gene TRBJ2-2, with 7 positions matching TRBD2. The CDR3 extends over 15 amino acids. Germline V gene data show CDR1 as GTSNPN and CDR2 as SVGIG (reference sequence). After removal of 0 bases from V and 6 bases from J, the junction contained 7 bases not matched to a gene. The CDR3 DNA follows: TGTGCCTGGAGTGTACTGGCGGGAGAGCCCGGGGAGCTGTTTTTT. Translating gives CAWSVLAGEPGELFF.

This clone is a singleton in its sample. This same CDR3 is encoded by further DNA sequences in the sample. The chain combines TRBV3-1 (or the pseudogene TRBV3-2) with TRBJ1-5; possible D gene TRBD1, 6 bases. CDR1 is LGHDT and CDR2 is YNNKEL in the germline V gene (reference sequence). The length of the CDR3 is 16 residues. Trimming pared 1 base from V and 6 bases from J, leaving 16 bases between. The CDR3 loop is CASSQGGLRGSQPQHF. The CDR3 DNA reads TGTGCCAGCAGCCAAGGGGGGCTGAGGGGGAGTCAGCCCCAGCATTTT.

The chain combines TRBV5-1 with TRBJ2-1, with 10 bases lining up with TRBD2. Trimming removed 4 bases from V and 3 bases from J; junction bases left unmatched: 4. The CDR3 has 15 amino acids. Germline V CDR1 and CDR2: SGHRS, YFSETQ. CDR3 amino acids: CASSHPSGGYNEQFF. The CDR3 DNA reads as TGCGCCAGCAGCCACCCTAGCGGGGGCTACAATGAGCAGTTCTTC. The whole variable domain, remainder taken from reference TRBV5-1 and TRBJ2-1, is KAGVTQTPRYLIKTRGQQVTLSCSPISGHRSVSWYQQTPGQGLQFLFEYFSETQRNKGNFPGRFSGRQFSNSRSEMNVSTLELGDSALYLCASSHPSGGYNEQFFGPGTRLTVL.

V and J are TRBV2 and TRBJ1-5, with 8 bases matching TRBD1. With V trimmed by 1 base and J by 4 bases, 3 bases remained unmatched. The CDR3 has 15 amino acids. The germline gives CDR1 SNHLY, CDR2 FYNNEI. The CDR3 region has the DNA TGTGCCAGCAGTGAAGGCAGGGGGCGGAATCAGCCCCAGCATTTT. This encodes CASSEGRGRNQPQHF.

The chain combines TRBV18 with TRBJ2-4; TRBD2 might be the D (6 bases). Trimming took 0 bases from V and 0 from J, leaving 6 bases between them. Germline V gene sequence: CDR1 KGHSH, CDR2 LQKENI. The CDR3 consists of 15 residues. The chain's CDR3 is CASSPPSGAKNIQYF. For the CDR3, the DNA is TGTGCCAGCTCACCACCTAGCGGAGCCAAAAACATTCAGTACTTC.

The chain uses TRBV6-5 and TRBJ2-2; D is uncertain. The CDR3 sequence is 13 residues long. Germline assignment: CDR1 MNHEY and CDR2 SVGAGI. V was shortened by 8 bases and J by 4 bases, with 11 bases between the two germline ends. CDR3 coding DNA: TGTGCCAGCGTTAGTAGGCGCACCGGGGAGCTGTTTTTT. This sequence encodes CASVSRRTGELFF.

The genes are TRBV5-5 and TRBJ2-7, with D unclear. The CDR3 spans 14 residues. The V gene's germline CDR1 is SGHKS and CDR2 YYEKEE (reference sequence). The V end lost 0 bases, the J end lost 3 bases, and 10 bases lay between the germline ends. CDR3 residues: CASSLVNKNYEQYF. CDR3 nucleotides: TGTGCCAGCAGCTTGGTTAATAAGAACTACGAGCAGTACTTC.

The rearrangement links TRBV7-9 to TRBJ1-5, with no clear D. CDR3 length equals 14 residues. Trimming cost V 4 bases and J 3 bases, with 10 bases left between them. Germline values: CDR1 SEHNR, CDR2 FQNEAQ (reference sequence). DNA of the CDR3: TGTGCCAGCAGCTCTACGTTGTCCAATCAGCCCCAGCATTTT. This codes for CASSSTLSNQPQHF.

This clone was observed a single time. No DNA is shown, since the ends of the CDR3 on it are uncertain; the CDR3 is the one TCRdb lists. The gene calls are TRBV18 and TRBJ2-1. Including both end residues, the CDR3 is 13 amino acids long. The germline V gene encodes CDR1 KGHSH and CDR2 LQKENI. CDR3 amino acids: CASFFGPGTEQFF.

The chain links TRBV19 to TRBJ2-4; 8 bases agree with TRBD1. Looked up from germline, CDR1 is LNHDA and CDR2 is SQIVND (reference sequence). The J segment lost 0 bases and the V segment lost 9 bases, leaving 7 bases of the junction unmatched. The CDR3 is 15 residues long. The DNA of the CDR3 is TGTGCCAGCACGGGCAGGGGGCTAGCCAAAAACATTCAGTACTTC. Amino acids: CASTGRGLAKNIQYF.

The chain has TRBV6-1 and TRBJ1-6, with D hard to call. Trimming took off 2 bases at V and 10 bases at J, with 18 bases between the two ends. Per germline, CDR1 MNHNS and CDR2 SASEGT. The CDR3 has 16 residues. CDR3: CASSERALSLASPLHF. The DNA of the CDR3 is TGTGCCAGCAGTGAAAGGGCCTTAAGCCTCGCCTCACCCCTCCACTTT.

This clone was seen once. V gene TRBV18 combines with J gene TRBJ1-3; tentative D call: TRBD1 (5 bases). The CDR3 loop spans 16 amino acids. Germline CDR1 and CDR2: KGHSH and LQKENI. Trimming shortened V by 4 bases and J by 2 bases, and 15 bases separated the two germline ends. The CDR3 nucleotides are TGTGCCAGCTCACGGGTCGGGGGATCAGCTGGAAACACCATATATTTT. Translated: CASSRVGGSAGNTIYF.

V usage is TRBV2 and J usage is TRBJ1-4; D is perhaps TRBD1 (5 bases). This CDR3 comprises 14 residues. V lost 1 base and J lost 4, with 7 bases in between. Per germline, CDR1 SNHLY and CDR2 FYNNEI. The CDR3 nucleotides are TGTGCCAGCAGTGAAGTCAGGGTTAATGAAAAACTGTTTTTT. Its translation is CASSEVRVNEKLFF.

Within the sample, this clone is medium-sized (0.01 to 0.1%). The V call is TRBV5-1, the J call TRBJ1-1; 7 bases align to TRBD1. Per germline, CDR1 SGHRS and CDR2 YFSETQ. This CDR3 has 16 residues. Unmatched junction bases numbered 11, after V lost 2 bases and J lost 4 bases. The chain's CDR3 is CASSFQTGKGATEAFF. In nucleotides, the CDR3 is TGCGCCAGCAGCTTTCAGACAGGGAAGGGAGCCACTGAAGCTTTCTTT.

This chain joins TRBV12-1 and TRBJ2-7; the tabulated D call, TRBD2, remains unverified against the DNA. TRBV12-1 is given as a pseudogene. The CDR3 sequence is 17 residues long. The CDR3 DNA sequence: TGTGCCAGCAGCCCGACTAGCGGGAGCCTATCCCTCGACGAGCAGTACTTC. Protein product: CASSPTSGSLSLDEQYF.

V and J are TRBV5-3 and TRBJ2-1; 11 positions match TRBD2. Being an ORF, TRBV5-3 has a function that is uncertain. With V trimmed by 1 base and J by 6 bases, 0 bases remained unmatched. The length of the CDR3 is 14 residues. CDR3 nucleotide sequence: TGTGCCAGAAGCTTGACTAGCGGGAGCAATGAGCAGTTCTTC. Protein: CARSLTSGSNEQFF.

This clone has just a few counts. The J gene is TRBJ2-7, the V gene TRBV6-6; D gene ambiguous. Germline CDR1 reads MNHNY; CDR2 reads SVGAGI (reference sequence). V lost 7 bases to trimming and J lost 0 bases, with 10 bases between them. The CDR3 covers 13 residues. The CDR3 sequence is CASIDHTSYEQYF. CDR3 nucleotides: TGTGCCAGCATCGACCATACCTCCTACGAGCAGTACTTC.

The gene calls are TRBV19 and TRBJ1-2; D is ambiguous. The CDR3 contains 15 residues. Germline V gene data show CDR1 as LNHDA and CDR2 as SQIVND (reference sequence). V lost 0 bases to trimming and J lost 5 bases, with 13 bases between them. DNA of the CDR3: TGTGCCAGTAGTATAGATCGGGTTGCGAGGTATGGCTACACCTTC. It encodes CASSIDRVARYGYTF. Full variable domain (outside the CDR3, taken from reference TRBV19 and TRBJ1-2): DGGITQSPKYLFRKEGQNVTLSCEQNLNHDAMYWYRQDPGQGLRLIYYSQIVNDFQKGDIAEGYSVSREKKESFPLTVTSAQKNPTAFYLCASSIDRVARYGYTFGSGTRLTVV.

The chain employs TRBV30 and TRBJ2-7, with D perhaps matching TRBD2 (6 bases). Germline loops: CDR1 GTSNPN, CDR2 SVGIG (reference sequence). This CDR3 has 14 amino acids. V was cut by 0 bases and J by 0 bases, with 9 bases left in between. CDR3 protein: CAWSVGGISYEQYF. For the CDR3, the DNA is TGTGCCTGGAGTGTAGGCGGGATCTCCTACGAGCAGTACTTC.